The sequence of this T cell receptor (beta chain) was determined in a study of blood T cell repertoires in COVID-19. One Seattle source followed patients from active infection through their disease course. TCRdb's copy holds only in-frame clones and misses some; the assay was immunoSEQ multiplex PCR. The table lists a few hundred thousand clones, over 85% of them singletons, with less than 2% in the top ten. The CDR3 loop spans 12 amino acids. V lost 6 bases, J lost 7 bases, and 9 bases lay in between. This chain joins TRBV12-3 or TRBV12-4 and TRBJ2-2; D remains unclear. Sequenced material: peripheral blood. This clonotype was sampled from a woman younger than 45 with COVID-19, enrolled during active disease. CDR3 nucleotides: TGTGCCAGCAGCGCTACGGTCGGGGAGCTGTTTTTT. It encodes CASSATVGELFF.